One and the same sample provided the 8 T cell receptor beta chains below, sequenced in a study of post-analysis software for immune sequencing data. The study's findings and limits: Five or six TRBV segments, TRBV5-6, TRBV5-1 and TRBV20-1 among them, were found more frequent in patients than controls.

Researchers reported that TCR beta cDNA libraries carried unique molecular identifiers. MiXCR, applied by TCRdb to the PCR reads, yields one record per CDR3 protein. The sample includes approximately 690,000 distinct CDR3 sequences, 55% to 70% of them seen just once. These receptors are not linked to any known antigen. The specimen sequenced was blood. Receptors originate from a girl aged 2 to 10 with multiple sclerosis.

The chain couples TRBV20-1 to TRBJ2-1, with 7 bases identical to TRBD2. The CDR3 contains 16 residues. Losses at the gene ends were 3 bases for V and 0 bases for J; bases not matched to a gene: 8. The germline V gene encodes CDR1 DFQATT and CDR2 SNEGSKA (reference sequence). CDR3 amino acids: CSASGLAASSYNEQFF. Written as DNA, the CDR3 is TGCAGTGCTAGCGGGCTAGCGGCCAGCTCCTACAATGAGCAGTTCTTC.

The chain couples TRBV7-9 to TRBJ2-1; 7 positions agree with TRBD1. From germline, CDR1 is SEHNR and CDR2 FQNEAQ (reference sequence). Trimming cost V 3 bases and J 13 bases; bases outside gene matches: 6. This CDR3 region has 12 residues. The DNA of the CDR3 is TGTGCCAGCAGCTTGACAGGGCCATCCCAGTTCTTC. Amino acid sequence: CASSLTGPSQFF.

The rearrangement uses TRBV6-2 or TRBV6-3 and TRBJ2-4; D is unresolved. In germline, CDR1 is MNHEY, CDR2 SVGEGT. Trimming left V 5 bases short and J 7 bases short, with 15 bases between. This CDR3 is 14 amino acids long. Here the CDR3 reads CASSTTDTGNIQYF. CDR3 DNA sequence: TGTGCCAGCAGTACGACCGACACCGGGAACATTCAGTACTTC.

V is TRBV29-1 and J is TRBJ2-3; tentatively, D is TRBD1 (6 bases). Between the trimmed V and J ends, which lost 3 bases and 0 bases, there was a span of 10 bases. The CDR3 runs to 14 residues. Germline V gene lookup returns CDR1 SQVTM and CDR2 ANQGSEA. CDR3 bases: TGCAGCGTTGACGGGACACTCAGCACAGATACGCAGTATTTT. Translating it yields CSVDGTLSTDTQYF.

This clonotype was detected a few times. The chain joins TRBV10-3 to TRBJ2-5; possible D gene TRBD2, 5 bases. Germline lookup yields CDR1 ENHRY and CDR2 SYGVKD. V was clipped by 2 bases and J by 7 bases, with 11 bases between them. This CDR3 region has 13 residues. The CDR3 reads CAISENGEGTQYF. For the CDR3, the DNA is TGTGCCATCAGTGAGAACGGGGAAGGGACCCAGTACTTC.

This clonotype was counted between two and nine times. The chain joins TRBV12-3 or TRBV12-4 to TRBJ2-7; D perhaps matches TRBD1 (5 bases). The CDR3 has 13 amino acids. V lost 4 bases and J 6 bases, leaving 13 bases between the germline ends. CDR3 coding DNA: TGTGCCAGCAGTTCCCAGGGAACGGGCGAGCAGTACTTC. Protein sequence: CASSSQGTGEQYF.

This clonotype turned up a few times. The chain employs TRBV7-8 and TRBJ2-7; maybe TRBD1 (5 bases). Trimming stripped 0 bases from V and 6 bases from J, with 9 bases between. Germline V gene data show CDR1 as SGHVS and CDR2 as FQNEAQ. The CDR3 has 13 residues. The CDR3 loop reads CASSLAKGREQYF. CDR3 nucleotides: TGTGCCAGCAGCTTAGCCAAGGGGCGCGAGCAGTACTTC.

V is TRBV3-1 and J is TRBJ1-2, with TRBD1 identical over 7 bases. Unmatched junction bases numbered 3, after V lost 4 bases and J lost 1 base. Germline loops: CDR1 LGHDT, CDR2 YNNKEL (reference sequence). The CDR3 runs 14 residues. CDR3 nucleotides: TGTGCCAGCAGCCGACAGGGTAATAACTATGGCTACACCTTC. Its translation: CASSRQGNNYGYTF.